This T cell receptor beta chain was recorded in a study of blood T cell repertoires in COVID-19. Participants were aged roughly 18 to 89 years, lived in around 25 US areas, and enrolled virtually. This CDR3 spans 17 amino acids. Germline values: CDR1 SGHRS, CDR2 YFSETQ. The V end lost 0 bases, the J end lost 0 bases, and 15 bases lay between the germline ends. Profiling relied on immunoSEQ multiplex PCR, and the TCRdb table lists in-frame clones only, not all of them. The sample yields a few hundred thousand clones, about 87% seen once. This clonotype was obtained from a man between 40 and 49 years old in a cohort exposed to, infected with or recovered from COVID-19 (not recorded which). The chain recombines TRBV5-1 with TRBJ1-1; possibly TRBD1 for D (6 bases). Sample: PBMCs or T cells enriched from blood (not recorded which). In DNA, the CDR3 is TGCGCCAGCAGCTTGGATGTACAGGGTGGAATGAACACTGAAGCTTTCTTT. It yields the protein CASSLDVQGGMNTEAFF.